The clone carrying this T cell receptor (beta chain) was recorded many times. Its antigen is still unknown. The data were taken from a study of T cell repertoires in cytomegalovirus infection. About the study: Evidence of both CMV infection and a matching HLA type came from public TCR beta signatures. Overall study findings and caveats: Using cumulative public TCR beta family frequency, the authors identified those who carried CMV together with the relevant HLA.

TCRdb independently ran MiXCR on the reads; one entry per CDR3 protein. The profile shows about 120,000 distinct CDR3 sequences, roughly a tenth of them singletons. The source is a human donor in good health (CMV status not recorded). Some clones in this sample may be carry-over from other donors' samples. Material for sequencing was PBMCs, sequenced either directly or after in vitro stimulation (not recorded which).

The CDR3 bases are TGTGCCAGTAGTATCCTCCCGGGGCTGGGCTCTGGGGCCAACGTCCTGACTTTC. It specifies CASSILPGLGSGANVLTF. The J gene is TRBJ2-6, the V gene TRBV19; D may be TRBD1 or TRBD2 (5 bases each). Trimming removed 3 bases from V and 0 bases from J, with 15 bases in between. This CDR3 region has 18 residues. Germline-derived CDR1 and CDR2 are LNHDA and SQIVND (reference sequence).